This T cell receptor beta chain was recovered during a study of regulatory T cells in long-lasting Graves disease. Study in general: It was over 5 years of antithyroid drugs, with positive TSH receptor antibodies, that meant persistent Graves' disease. Study observations and caveats: Persistent Graves' patients showed a TCR diversity that was lower than that of newly diagnosed ones.

The authors built TCR beta libraries using iRepertoire HTBI primers and Arm-PCR of CDR3 regions. TCRdb reprocessed the multiplex PCR reads via MiXCR and lists one record per CDR3 protein. This sample has more than 350,000 distinct CDR3 sequences; roughly a fifth occur once, and the top ten carry over 11%. This clonotype was picked up many times. Its antigen is not known. The time point is: persistent/refractory GD, antithyroid drugs over 5 years with positive TRAb. The TCR library was made from RNA extracted from PBMCs. Germline values: CDR1 MNHEY, CDR2 SMNVEV (reference sequence). The CDR3 has 16 amino acids. Trimming took 5 bases from V and 6 from J; bases not matched to a gene: 13.

The TCR was taken from a female donor with Graves disease. The starting material was peripheral blood mononuclear cells (PBMCs), obtained when the disease was refractory, from a patient treated with antithyroid drugs. The rearrangement links TRBV27 to TRBJ2-7; 10 bases agree with TRBD1. The CDR3 DNA follows: TGTGCCAGCAGTCCCTCAATGGACAGGGGGGTGGGCGAGCAGTACTTC. Its translation: CASSPSMDRGVGEQYF.